The 11 T cell receptor beta chains reported below all come from one sample, sequenced in a study of CD8+CD57+ T cells in acquired aplastic anemia. The template for TCR beta VDJ and CDR3 sequence profiling was genomic DNA. In TCRdb, the reads were re-called with MiXCR into one record per CDR3 protein. This table holds 80,000 or so distinct CDR3 sequences, over 35% found once. Specimen: sorted CD4+, CD8+, or CD8+CD57+ T cells (not recorded which) from PBMCs. Receptor source: a human donor in good health, serving as a control.

This clonotype was seen ten or more times. This chain uses TRBV14 with TRBJ1-1, with no clear D. Trimming shortened V by 1 base and J by 8 bases, and 11 bases separated the two germline ends. The CDR3 runs to 13 residues. Germline V CDR1 and CDR2: SGHDN, FVKESK. The CDR3 is CASSQGAFIEAFF. The CDR3, as DNA: TGTGCCAGCAGCCAAGGAGCTTTCATCGAAGCTTTCTTT.

Comment on this clonotype: It is likely a read error, because the conserved phenylalanine at the end of the CDR3 is missing. The chain recombines TRBV2 with TRBJ1-1; D is perhaps TRBD1 (6 bases). Trimming left V 7 bases short and J 6 bases short, with 18 bases between. This CDR3 is 14 amino acids long. Germline V gene sequence: CDR1 SNHLY, CDR2 FYNNEI. The CDR3 spells CASTRTVPLPEAFL. The CDR3 DNA sequence: TGTGCCAGCACCAGGACAGTACCATTACCTGAAGCTTTCCTT.

Notes on this clonotype: One end of the junction fails to match germline, which may point to a read error. This chain links TRBV10-3 with TRBJ1-1; D remains ambiguous. Germline V gene sequence: CDR1 ENHRY, CDR2 SYGVKD. The CDR3 is made up of 12 amino acids. CDR3 coding DNA: TGTGCCATTAGTGAGGGGAACACTGAAGCTTTCTTT. Translating gives CAISEGNTEAFF.

This clonotype was recorded many times. In nucleotides, the CDR3 is TGTGCCAGTAGTATCACGGCGACAGGGAGCTTCTACGAGCAGTACTTC. This gives the protein CASSITATGSFYEQYF. V and J are TRBV19 and TRBJ2-7; 7 nucleotides line up with TRBD1. CDR1 is LNHDA, CDR2 SQIVND, per germline (reference sequence). This CDR3 spans 16 amino acids. Trimming at V came to 3 bases and at J to 3 bases, leaving 11 bases not matched to a gene. Together with reference TRBV19 and TRBJ2-7, the CDR3 gives the full variable domain: DGGITQSPKYLFRKEGQNVTLSCEQNLNHDAMYWYRQDPGQGLRLIYYSQIVNDFQKGDIAEGYSVSREKKESFPLTVTSAQKNPTAFYLCASSITATGSFYEQYFGPGTRLTVT.

This clonotype showed up just a few times. The chain is built from TRBV30 and TRBJ1-1; D call uncertain. V was clipped by 8 bases and J by 0 bases, with 16 bases between them. Per germline, CDR1 GTSNPN and CDR2 SVGIG (reference sequence). The CDR3 contains 14 residues. The CDR3 loop reads CAQHYLEMNTEAFF. As DNA, the CDR3 is TGTGCCCAACACTACCTGGAGATGAACACTGAAGCTTTCTTT.

This clonotype was recorded at least ten times. The chain is built from TRBV4-1 and TRBJ2-7; 9 nucleotides match TRBD1. J gave up 2 bases and V 5 bases, and 7 bases lay outside the gene matches. From germline, CDR1 is MGHRA and CDR2 YSYEKL. This CDR3 region has 15 residues. The CDR3 DNA reads TGCGCCAGCAGCTCCCCGGGACAGGGTACCTACGAGCAGTACTTC. Amino acid sequence: CASSSPGQGTYEQYF.

J is TRBJ2-2 and V is TRBV12-3 or TRBV12-4; 7 bases map to TRBD1. The J segment lost 4 bases and the V segment lost 7 bases, leaving 6 bases of the junction unmatched. The CDR3 is 14 residues long. The CDR3 nucleotides read TGTGCCAGCATCTCCGACAGGGTCACCGGGGAGCTGTTTTTT. This translates into CASISDRVTGELFF.

CDR3 DNA sequence: TGTGCCAGCAGCGTAGAGCTAGCGGGGGGTCATCCCGGGGAGCTGTTTTTT. Translation gives CASSVELAGGHPGELFF. This chain uses TRBV9 with TRBJ2-2; 11 positions agree with TRBD2. V dropped 0 bases and J dropped 6; count of bases not matched to a gene: 7. Germline CDR1 SGDLS, CDR2 YYNGEE. The CDR3 runs 17 residues.

The chain recombines TRBV10-3 with TRBJ2-7, with D perhaps given as TRBD1 or TRBD2 (5 bases each). Deletions cut 9 bases from V and 4 bases from J, with 13 bases between. The CDR3 is 12 residues long. Per germline, CDR1 ENHRY and CDR2 SYGVKD. The CDR3 region is CAIGTATYEQYF. CDR3 coding DNA: TGTGCCATAGGGACGGCTACATACGAGCAGTACTTC.

This clonotype was seen just once. The chain combines TRBV25-1 with TRBJ1-6, with a weak D call TRBD1 (6 bases). Trimming removed 3 bases from V and 15 bases from J, with 15 bases in between. Germline CDR1 and CDR2: MGHDK and SYGVNS. The CDR3 covers 13 residues. This chain's CDR3 is CASSDGDTGFLHF. CDR3 nucleotide sequence: TGTGCCAGCAGTGACGGGGACACGGGGTTCCTCCACTTT.

This clonotype was detected ten times or more. The V and J genes are TRBV5-1 and TRBJ1-1; D is perhaps TRBD1 (6 bases). CDR1 SGHRS and CDR2 YFSETQ come from the germline V gene. Trimming pared 1 base from V and 6 bases from J, leaving 16 bases between. The CDR3 has 15 amino acids. The CDR3 nucleotides are TGCGCCAGCAGCTTGACCCACAGGGAAAAGGCTGAAGCTTTCTTT. This codes for CASSLTHREKAEAFF.